This TCR beta chain was observed in a study of T cells after yellow fever vaccination. Background on the study: Fractions containing few cells were prepared with SMART-Seq v4 Ultra Low Input. Study conclusions and caveats: Highly abundant clonotypes carried over from the bulk population could end up in FACS-sorted repertoires as contaminants. Reappearing after the booster were most of the clones from primary vaccination (approximately 96% CD4, approximately 89% CD8).

Germline V gene lookup returns CDR1 DFQATT and CDR2 SNEGSKA (reference sequence). The CDR3 contains 12 residues. Trimming cost V 5 bases and J 5 bases, with 12 bases left between them. TCR cDNA, made by 5'RACE template switching, carried an added universal primer site and UMIs. TCRdb called the 5' RACE reads again in MiXCR, with one record for every CDR3 protein. This sample has under 150,000 distinct CDR3 sequences; around 7.7% occur once, and the top ten carry 0.55% to 0.9%. In its sample, this clonotype was seen many times. Its antigen is still unknown. The sample consisted of CD4+ T cells sorted from PBMCs, taken 5 days after the yellow fever booster vaccination. The rearrangement joins TRBV20-1 to TRBJ2-5, with no clear D. The TCR originated in a man aged 25-45 years who received the YFV17D yellow fever vaccine. The CDR3 reads CSACGRLETQYF. The CDR3 DNA is TGCAGTGCTTGCGGTCGGCTGGAGACCCAGTACTTC.